Listed here are 29 T cell receptor beta chains from one sample, sequenced in a study of identical twins. TCRdb independently ran MiXCR on the 5' RACE reads; one entry per CDR3 protein. This sample has fewer than 900,000 distinct CDR3 sequences; over 15% occur once, and the top ten carry over 10%. These same records also appear under a second study, on T cells expressing NK-cell markers.

Sequencing was done on a sample of PBMCs. These receptors were obtained from a woman younger than 35 in good health.

The genes are TRBV20-1 and TRBJ2-7, with D possibly TRBD2 on 7 matching bases. The CDR3 runs to 12 residues. Germline CDR1 DFQATT, CDR2 SNEGSKA (reference sequence). Trimming removed 5 bases at V and 2 bases at J, with 10 bases between. CDR3 in amino acids: CSALGGPYEQYF. DNA for the CDR3: TGCAGTGCTCTGGGGGGGCCCTACGAGCAGTACTTC.

This clonotype has only a few counts. This rearrangement joins TRBV5-1 to TRBJ2-7; D possibly corresponds to TRBD1 (6 bases). CDR3 size: 14 residues. Germline V lookup: CDR1 SGHRS, CDR2 YFSETQ. The V end was cut by 1 base, the J end by 2 bases, with 10 bases between. CDR3 nucleotides: TGCGCCAGCAGCTTGACAGGGCCTCCCTACGAGCAGTACTTC. Protein product: CASSLTGPPYEQYF.

The chain employs TRBV11-1 and TRBJ2-1; TRBD2 might be the D (6 bases). The germline V gene encodes CDR1 SGHAT and CDR2 FQDESV (reference sequence). V lost 7 bases to trimming and J lost 2 bases, with 24 bases between them. The CDR3 extends over 18 amino acids. The chain's CDR3 is CASTPGLSSPWAYNEQFF. The CDR3, as DNA: TGTGCCAGCACCCCGGGACTGTCGTCACCGTGGGCCTACAATGAGCAGTTCTTC. Based on the CDR3 plus reference TRBV11-1 and TRBJ2-1, the full variable domain is EAEVAQSPRYKITEKSQAVAFWCDPISGHATLYWYRQILGQGPELLVQFQDESVVDDSQLPKDRFSAERLKGVDSTLKIQPAELGDSAMYLCASTPGLSSPWAYNEQFFGPGTRLTVL.

This clonotype was detected ten times or more. The chain uses TRBV27 and TRBJ1-5; 7 bases are shared with TRBD1. The V gene's germline CDR1 is MNHEY and CDR2 SMNVEV (reference sequence). The CDR3 covers 16 residues. V dropped 6 bases and J dropped 2; count of bases not matched to a gene: 10. CDR3 sequence reads: CASRQTQGLGNQPQHF. The CDR3 nucleotides read TGTGCCAGCAGACAAACACAGGGGTTGGGCAATCAGCCCCAGCATTTT.

A few counts support this clonotype. CDR3 sequence: CASSPLRDYTDTQYF. The CDR3, as DNA: TGTGCCAGCAGCCCACTCCGGGACTACACAGATACGCAGTATTTT. This chain joins TRBV7-2 and TRBJ2-3, with 7 bases identical to TRBD2. The CDR3 spans 15 residues. Per the germline V gene, CDR1 is SGHTA and CDR2 is FQGNSA. V shed 5 bases and J 2 bases; nucleotides not matched to a gene: 7.

This clonotype occurred a few times. The V gene is TRBV29-1, the J gene TRBJ2-1; D might be TRBD1 (5 bases). The CDR3 has 12 amino acids. Germline V gives CDR1 SQVTM, CDR2 ANQGSEA. Trimming cost V 6 bases and J 4 bases, with 10 bases left between them. The CDR3 region is CSVPDSYNEQFF. CDR3 nucleotides: TGCAGCGTCCCCGACAGTTACAATGAGCAGTTCTTC.

The chain employs TRBV12-3 or TRBV12-4 and TRBJ2-1, with 7 bases lining up with TRBD1. The ends lost 7 bases at V and 4 bases at J; junction bases unmatched: 7. CDR3 length: 14 residues. CDR3 protein: CASNGGTDYNEQFF. DNA of the CDR3: TGTGCCAGCAATGGTGGGACAGATTACAATGAGCAGTTCTTC.

The chain carries TRBV6-5 and TRBJ2-1, with 9 bases identical to TRBD2. The trim removed 0 bases at V and 8 bases at J, leaving 8 bases unmatched. Germline V gene sequence: CDR1 MNHEY, CDR2 SVGAGI. The CDR3 totals 16 residues. The CDR3 region is CASSYSGAGGGYEQFF. The CDR3 nucleotides are TGTGCCAGCAGTTACTCGGGAGCGGGGGGCGGGTATGAGCAGTTCTTC.

This clonotype was seen a few times. Germline and junction disagree at one end, which may indicate a read error. This chain joins TRBV7-9 and TRBJ2-7, with TRBD1 as a possible D gene (6 bases). CDR1 is SEHNR, CDR2 FQNEAQ, per germline (reference sequence). The CDR3 totals 12 residues. The CDR3 region has the DNA TGTGCCAGCAGCACTGAGGGATGGGGGCGGCACTTC. It is translated as CASSTEGWGRHF.

The chain combines TRBV10-3 with TRBJ2-3, with 8 bases lining up with TRBD2. This CDR3 spans 15 amino acids. J gave up 0 bases and V 7 bases, and 6 bases lay outside the gene matches. Germline CDR1 and CDR2: ENHRY and SYGVKD. CDR3 sequence (DNA): TGTGCCATCACCTTTAGCGGGGCCAGCACAGATACGCAGTATTTT. It codes for CAITFSGASTDTQYF.

The chain links TRBV12-3 or TRBV12-4 to TRBJ1-2; a possible D gene is TRBD1 (6 bases). The CDR3 spans 12 residues. V shed 3 bases and J shed 7 bases, with 9 bases lying between them. CDR3 amino acids: CASSLGGSGYTF. CDR3 nucleotide sequence: TGTGCCAGCAGTTTGGGGGGCTCTGGCTACACCTTC.

This clonotype has more than one count but fewer than ten. The chain carries TRBV7-9 and TRBJ2-1; D is unclear. Germline V gene lookup returns CDR1 SEHNR and CDR2 FQNEAQ (reference sequence). V lost 6 bases and J lost 0, with 12 bases in between. The CDR3 contains 15 residues. The CDR3 loop reads CASRMGQSSYNEQFF. CDR3 coding DNA: TGTGCCAGCAGGATGGGCCAGAGCTCCTACAATGAGCAGTTCTTC.

At least ten counts were recorded for this clonotype. This rearrangement joins TRBV5-1 to TRBJ2-2; D is uncertain. This CDR3 has 13 residues. V was clipped by 4 bases and J by 4 bases, with 8 bases between them. Germline loops: CDR1 SGHRS, CDR2 YFSETQ. This chain's CDR3 is CASSPPFTGELFF. The CDR3 DNA is TGCGCCAGCAGCCCACCGTTCACCGGGGAGCTGTTTTTT.

This rearrangement joins TRBV7-8 to TRBJ2-1; D is uncertain. Germline V lookup: CDR1 SGHVS, CDR2 FQNEAQ. The CDR3 is made up of 15 amino acids. Trimming cost V 5 bases and J 0 bases, with 11 bases left between them. CDR3 nucleotides: TGTGCCAGCAGCCCCATTTTGAGCTCCTACAATGAGCAGTTCTTC. Translation: CASSPILSSYNEQFF.

The rearrangement uses TRBV5-5 and TRBJ1-2; TRBD1 aligns across 8 bases. CDR1 is SGHKS and CDR2 is YYEKEE in the germline V gene (reference sequence). The CDR3 loop spans 15 amino acids. V shed 0 bases, J shed 7 bases, and the junction held 8 bases outside the gene matches. The CDR3 region is CASSLEWTGLIGYTF. Here the CDR3 DNA reads TGTGCCAGCAGCTTGGAATGGACAGGGCTAATTGGCTACACCTTC.

This chain connects TRBV19 to TRBJ2-3; D is perhaps TRBD1 or TRBD2 (5 bases each). Germline V lookup: CDR1 LNHDA, CDR2 SQIVND (reference sequence). The V end was cut by 3 bases, the J end by 8 bases, with 12 bases between. The length of the CDR3 is 13 residues. CDR3 nucleotide sequence: TGTGCCAGTAGTATTGGCAGGGACGCTACGCAGTATTTT. Protein: CASSIGRDATQYF.

The chain links TRBV12-3 or TRBV12-4 to TRBJ2-7, with TRBD1 identical over 11 bases. Trimming cost V 6 bases and J 5 bases; bases outside gene matches: 6. The CDR3 has 14 amino acids. The CDR3 sequence is CASSGDRGFDEQYF. For the CDR3, the DNA is TGTGCCAGCAGCGGGGACAGGGGGTTTGACGAGCAGTACTTC.

This clonotype was counted only a few times. The chain uses TRBV29-1 and TRBJ2-3; D call uncertain. The ends were cut back, 4 bases at V and 4 bases at J, with 6 bases in the middle. Germline V lookup: CDR1 SQVTM, CDR2 ANQGSEA. The CDR3 is made up of 11 amino acids. The DNA of the CDR3 is TGCAGCGTTGCTTGGTCAGATACGCAGTATTTT. This codes for CSVAWSDTQYF.

This chain uses TRBV18 with TRBJ2-2, with D perhaps matching TRBD1 (6 bases). The CDR3 runs 16 residues. The V gene lost 0 bases and the J gene lost 5 bases, with 13 bases spanning the gap. Germline assignment: CDR1 KGHSH and CDR2 LQKENI. CDR3 amino acids: CASSPPSTGATGELFF. CDR3 sequence (DNA): TGTGCCAGCTCACCACCGTCGACAGGAGCGACCGGGGAGCTGTTTTTT.

This clonotype was detected many times. The chain carries TRBV12-3 or TRBV12-4 and TRBJ2-4, with D perhaps matching TRBD2 (5 bases). V was shortened by 8 bases and J by 5 bases, with 10 bases between the two germline ends. The CDR3 is 12 residues long. As DNA, the CDR3 is TGTGCCAGCCGCGCCGGGGAAAACATTCAGTACTTC. This sequence encodes CASRAGENIQYF.

The chain combines TRBV29-1 with TRBJ2-7; D remains ambiguous. The V gene's germline CDR1 is SQVTM and CDR2 ANQGSEA. This CDR3 region has 13 residues. V lost 6 bases and J lost 2, with 14 bases in between. DNA for the CDR3: TGCAGCGTAAGGGTAGAAGCCGCCTACGAGCAGTACTTC. It specifies CSVRVEAAYEQYF.

The V gene is TRBV10-3, the J gene TRBJ2-7; maybe TRBD1 (6 bases). Trimming left V 11 bases short and J 3 bases short, with 17 bases between. The CDR3 has 13 amino acids. Looked up from germline, CDR1 is ENHRY and CDR2 is SYGVKD. CDR3 DNA: TGTGCCGTCTCACGGACAGAAAACTACGAGCAGTACTTC. Translated: CAVSRTENYEQYF.

The sample holds a few counts of this clonotype. The chain carries TRBV6-2 or TRBV6-3 and TRBJ2-1, with unresolved D. The V end was cut by 5 bases, the J end by 8 bases, with 10 bases between. Germline V gene sequence: CDR1 MNHEY, CDR2 SVGEGT. The CDR3 runs to 12 residues. CDR3 amino acids: CASSPGADEQFF. The CDR3 DNA reads TGTGCCAGCAGTCCCGGAGCCGATGAGCAGTTCTTC.

V is TRBV20-1 and J is TRBJ1-5; 9 bases line up with TRBD1. Germline trimming cut 3 bases from V and 9 bases from J; bases unmatched to any gene: 12. CDR1 and CDR2 (germline): DFQATT, SNEGSKA (reference sequence). The CDR3 totals 15 residues. The DNA of the CDR3 is TGCAGTGCTAGCCCGTGGACAGGGGAGAAAGGGCCCCAGCATTTT. Translating gives CSASPWTGEKGPQHF.

This clonotype was seen many times. V and J are TRBV27 and TRBJ1-1, with 10 nucleotides matching TRBD1. J lost 5 bases, V lost 6 bases, and 6 bases had no gene match. This CDR3 comprises 14 residues. Germline CDR1 is MNHEY and CDR2 is SMNVEV (reference sequence). In DNA form, the CDR3 reads TGTGCCAGCAGCCTGGACAGGGGGAGGACTGAAGCTTTCTTT. Translation: CASSLDRGRTEAFF.

The J gene is TRBJ2-1, the V gene TRBV7-2, with TRBD1 matching 7 bases. V shed 5 bases and J 8 bases; nucleotides not matched to a gene: 12. This CDR3 is 15 amino acids long. Per the germline V gene, CDR1 is SGHTA and CDR2 is FQGNSA. The CDR3 region is CASSARQGYEDEQFF. In DNA, the CDR3 is TGTGCCAGCAGCGCGCGACAGGGCTATGAGGATGAGCAGTTCTTC.

V and J are TRBV15 and TRBJ2-1; D gene unclear. The CDR3 has 13 amino acids. Germline CDR1 LNHNV, CDR2 YYDKDF (reference sequence). V lost 4 bases and J lost 6, with 10 bases in between. The CDR3, as DNA: TGTGCCACCAGCACTACCGAGCCCAATGAGCAGTTCTTC. It encodes CATSTTEPNEQFF.

The V and J genes are TRBV11-3 and TRBJ2-1; 9 bases are shared with TRBD1. From germline, CDR1 is SGHNT and CDR2 YENEEA. V lost 3 bases, J lost 6 bases, and 3 bases stayed unmatched. This CDR3 region has 14 residues. The CDR3 nucleotides are TGTGCCAGCAGCTTTACGACAGGGGGCAATGAGCAGTTCTTC. Its translation: CASSFTTGGNEQFF.

V is TRBV11-2 and J is TRBJ1-6; unclear D gene. The germline gives CDR1 SGHAT, CDR2 FQNNGV. V shed 5 bases and J shed 10 bases, with 12 bases lying between them. The CDR3 runs 13 residues. CDR3 coding DNA: TGTGCCAGCAGCCGGGGAAGCGGCTCACCCCTCCACTTT. Translating gives CASSRGSGSPLHF.